This T cell receptor (beta chain) was sequenced for a study of radiation and T cells in renal cell carcinoma. Findings of the study overall: From baseline, blood top tumor clonotypes peaked at 2 weeks post-radiation.

Trimming removed 4 bases at V and 2 bases at J, with 7 bases between. In germline, CDR1 is SGHRS, CDR2 YFSETQ. The CDR3 consists of 12 residues. Of note for this clone: Its antigen is still unknown.

As to time point: blood 2 weeks post-SBRT. Noted treatment: 15 Gy SBRT to primary tumor, nephrectomy 4 weeks later. This renal cell carcinoma was of the clear cell type. This table comes from immunoSEQ multiplex PCR, and its TCRdb copy is limited to in-frame clones, with some not included. The top ten clones hold roughly 5% of a sample with about 130,000 clones, around 81% of them seen once. The receptor's source is a man in his fifties or sixties with renal cell carcinoma. Here the sequenced sample was blood, taken from a patient whose treatment included radiotherapy and nephrectomy. The genes are TRBV5-1 and TRBJ2-7; D is unresolved. CDR3: CASSPATYEQYF. In nucleotides, the CDR3 is TGCGCCAGCAGCCCCGCCACCTACGAGCAGTACTTC. The full variable domain, its missing parts supplied by reference TRBV5-1 and TRBJ2-7, is KAGVTQTPRYLIKTRGQQVTLSCSPISGHRSVSWYQQTPGQGLQFLFEYFSETQRNKGNFPGRFSGRQFSNSRSEMNVSTLELGDSALYLCASSPATYEQYFGPGTRLTVT.